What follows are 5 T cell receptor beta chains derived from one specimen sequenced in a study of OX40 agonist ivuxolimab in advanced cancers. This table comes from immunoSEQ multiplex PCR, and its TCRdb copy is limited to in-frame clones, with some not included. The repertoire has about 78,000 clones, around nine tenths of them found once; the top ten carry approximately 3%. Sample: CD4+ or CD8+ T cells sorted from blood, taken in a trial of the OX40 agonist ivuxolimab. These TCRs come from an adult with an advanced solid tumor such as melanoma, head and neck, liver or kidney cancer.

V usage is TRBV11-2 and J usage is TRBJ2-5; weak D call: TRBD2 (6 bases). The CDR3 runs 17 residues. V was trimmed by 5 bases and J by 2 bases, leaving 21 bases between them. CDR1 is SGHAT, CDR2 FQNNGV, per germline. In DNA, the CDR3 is TGTGCCAGCAGCCCTGGGGACTTACCTGGGGGACAAGAGACCCAGTACTTC. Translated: CASSPGDLPGGQETQYF.

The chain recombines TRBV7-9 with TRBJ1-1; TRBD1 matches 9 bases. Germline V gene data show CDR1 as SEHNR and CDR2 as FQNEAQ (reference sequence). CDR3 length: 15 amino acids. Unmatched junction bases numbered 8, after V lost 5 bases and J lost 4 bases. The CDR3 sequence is CASSPEGTGSTEAFF. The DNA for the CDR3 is TGTGCCAGCAGCCCGGAGGGGACAGGGAGCACTGAAGCTTTCTTT.

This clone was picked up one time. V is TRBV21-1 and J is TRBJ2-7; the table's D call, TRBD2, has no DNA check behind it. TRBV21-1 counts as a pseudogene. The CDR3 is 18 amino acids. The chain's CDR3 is CASSRDRGELAGSYEQYF. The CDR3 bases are TGTGCCAGCTCCCGGGACAGGGGTGAGCTAGCGGGGTCCTACGAGCAGTACTTC.

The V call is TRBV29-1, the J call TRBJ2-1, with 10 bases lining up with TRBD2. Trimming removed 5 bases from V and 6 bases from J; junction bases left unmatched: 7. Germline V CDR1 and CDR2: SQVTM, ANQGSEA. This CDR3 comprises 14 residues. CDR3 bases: TGCAGCGTTACTAGGGCTAGCGGGAGCAATGAGCAGTTCTTC. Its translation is CSVTRASGSNEQFF.

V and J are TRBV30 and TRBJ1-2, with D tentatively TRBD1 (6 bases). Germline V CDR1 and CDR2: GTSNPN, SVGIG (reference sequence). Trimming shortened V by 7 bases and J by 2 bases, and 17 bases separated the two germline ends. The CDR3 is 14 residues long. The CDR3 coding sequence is TGTGCCTCTTCCCAGGGGTGGCCCAACTATGGCTACACCTTC. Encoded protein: CASSQGWPNYGYTF.